This T cell receptor beta chain appears in the sequencing data of a study of T-cell reconstitution after alpha-beta-depleted transplantation in children. The V end was cut by 5 bases, the J end by 3 bases, with 11 bases between. CDR1 SQVTM and CDR2 ANQGSEA come from the germline V gene. The CDR3 consists of 13 residues. As it was prepared, the TCRbeta library received unique molecular identifiers. TCRdb recomputed calls from the PCR reads with MiXCR, one row per CDR3 protein. This table holds hundreds of thousands of distinct CDR3 sequences, about 15% found once. The TCR sequence derives from a human donor who donated a stem cell graft to a child with acute myeloid leukemia. Source: PBMCs from the stem cell graft donor, taken from the stem cell graft. The chain recombines TRBV29-1 with TRBJ1-5, with D tentatively TRBD1 (6 bases). CDR3 region: CSVMDSPNQPQHF. For the CDR3, the DNA is TGCAGCGTTATGGACAGCCCCAATCAGCCCCAGCATTTT. Supplemented by reference TRBV29-1 and TRBJ1-5, the full variable domain reads SAVISQKPSRDICQRGTSLTIQCQVDSQVTMMFWYRQQPGQSLTLIATANQGSEATYESGFVIDKFPISRPNLTFSTLTVSNMSPEDSSIYLCSVMDSPNQPQHFGDGTRLSIL.